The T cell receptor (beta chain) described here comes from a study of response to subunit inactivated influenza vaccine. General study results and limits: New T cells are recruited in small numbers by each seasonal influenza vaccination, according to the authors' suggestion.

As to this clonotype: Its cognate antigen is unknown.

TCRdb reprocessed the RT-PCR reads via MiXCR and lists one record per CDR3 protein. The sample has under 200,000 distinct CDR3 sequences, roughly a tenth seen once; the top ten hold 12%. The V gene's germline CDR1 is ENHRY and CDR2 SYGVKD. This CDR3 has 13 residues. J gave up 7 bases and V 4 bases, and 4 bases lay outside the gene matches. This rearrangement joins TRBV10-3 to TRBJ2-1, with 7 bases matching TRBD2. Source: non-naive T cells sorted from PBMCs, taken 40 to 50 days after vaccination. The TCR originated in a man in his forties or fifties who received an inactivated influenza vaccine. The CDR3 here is CAISATGGNEQFF. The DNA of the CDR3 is TGTGCCATCAGTGCAACCGGGGGGAATGAGCAGTTCTTC.